One and the same sample provided the 15 T cell receptor beta chains below, sequenced in a study of cytomegalovirus exposure and HLA in healthy donors. PCR used 60 Vbeta primers and 13 Jbeta primers. TCRdb's table, derived via immunoSEQ multiplex PCR, lists solely in-frame clones and lacks some. Of roughly 130,000 clones in the sample, 84% are singletons; the top ten hold roughly 2.7%. Specimen: PBMCs. The source is a man aged 50 or older in good health and CMV-seronegative.

V usage is TRBV11-3 and J usage is TRBJ2-7; 7 positions agree with TRBD2. V was clipped by 1 base and J by 0 bases; unmatched bases: 0. The germline V gene has CDR1 SGHNT and CDR2 YENEEA. The CDR3 runs 14 residues. Here the CDR3 DNA reads TGTGCCAGCAGCTTAGGGGGGGGCTCCTACGAGCAGTACTTC. Its translation: CASSLGGGSYEQYF.

Written as DNA, the CDR3 is TGCGCCAGCAGCTTGGCGCGACAGGGGACCGGGGAGCTGTTTTTT. Its translation is CASSLARQGTGELFF. The chain is built from TRBV5-1 and TRBJ2-2; 8 nucleotides align to TRBD1. The CDR3 totals 15 residues. Trimming at V came to 0 bases and at J to 5 bases, leaving 3 bases not matched to a gene. CDR1 is SGHRS and CDR2 is YFSETQ in the germline V gene.

This clone was seen a few times. V gene TRBV10-1 combines with J gene TRBJ1-3; D is undetermined. V lost 2 bases and J lost 1, with 15 bases in between. CDR3 length: 17 residues. CDR1 is WNHNN and CDR2 is SYGVQD in the germline V gene (reference sequence). CDR3 sequence: CASSEPRVRSSGNTIYF. In nucleotides, the CDR3 is TGCGCCAGCAGTGAGCCGAGGGTACGGAGTTCTGGAAACACCATATATTTT.

The chain carries TRBV7-9 and TRBJ2-5; TRBD1 matches 10 bases. The V gene end was trimmed by 5 bases and the J gene end by 5 bases; junction bases not matched to a gene: 11. The length of the CDR3 is 16 residues. Per the germline V gene, CDR1 is SEHNR and CDR2 is FQNEAQ (reference sequence). CDR3 sequence reads: CASSPFKTGGEETQYF. In nucleotides, the CDR3 is TGTGCCAGCAGCCCCTTTAAGACAGGGGGCGAGGAGACCCAGTACTTC.

This clone was seen more than once but under ten times. J is TRBJ2-3 and V is TRBV7-3, with 9 bases fitting TRBD2. There are 14 residues in the CDR3. Per germline, CDR1 SGHTA and CDR2 FQGTGA. With V trimmed by 5 bases and J by 2 bases, 2 bases remained unmatched. CDR3 nucleotide sequence: TGTGCCAGCAGCCCTAGCGGGACCACAGATACGCAGTATTTT. Its protein product is CASSPSGTTDTQYF.

The rearrangement joins TRBV27 to TRBJ1-1; 7 positions match TRBD1. CDR3 length: 14 amino acids. Trimming took 2 bases from V and 6 from J; bases not matched to a gene: 6. Per the germline V gene, CDR1 is MNHEY and CDR2 is SMNVEV (reference sequence). CDR3 sequence reads: CASSLKGARAEAFF. The CDR3 coding sequence is TGTGCCAGCAGTTTAAAGGGGGCGCGGGCTGAAGCTTTCTTT.

J is TRBJ2-7 and V is TRBV27, with 9 nucleotides matching TRBD1. Germline CDR1 and CDR2: MNHEY and SMNVEV (reference sequence). V shed 3 bases and J 3 bases; nucleotides not matched to a gene: 9. CDR3 size: 16 residues. CDR3: CASSFGRDRVGYEQYF. The CDR3 DNA is TGTGCCAGCAGTTTCGGGCGGGACAGGGTGGGCTACGAGCAGTACTTC.

The chain links TRBV6-6 to TRBJ2-1; TRBD2 aligns across 10 bases. The length of the CDR3 is 15 residues. The V and J ends lost 4 bases and 6 bases, in that order; junction bases with no gene match: 6. Germline CDR1 MNHNY, CDR2 SVGAGI (reference sequence). CDR3 DNA: TGTGCCAGCAGTTGGCAGCGGGGGGGCCTCAATGAGCAGTTCTTC. Translating gives CASSWQRGGLNEQFF.

The chain carries TRBV5-6 and TRBJ2-4; 10 nucleotides line up with TRBD1. This CDR3 has 14 residues. V was pared by 4 bases and J by 9 bases, with 7 bases of the junction left unmatched. From germline, CDR1 is SGHDT and CDR2 YYEEEE. The CDR3 here is CASSTSRQGAIQYF. CDR3 nucleotides: TGTGCCAGCAGCACCTCCCGACAGGGGGCCATTCAGTACTTC.

The CDR3 nucleotides are TGCGCCAGCAGCGGAGGGACAGGGCGTAATGAAAAACTGTTTTTT. Its protein product is CASSGGTGRNEKLFF. V gene TRBV5-1 combines with J gene TRBJ1-4, with 9 bases lining up with TRBD1. Germline V lookup: CDR1 SGHRS, CDR2 YFSETQ. This CDR3 comprises 15 residues. The V segment lost 4 bases and the J segment 4 bases; nucleotides outside the gene matches: 5.

The gene calls are TRBV7-3 and TRBJ1-5; D is uncertain. This CDR3 contains 16 residues. Germline V CDR1 and CDR2: SGHTA, FQGTGA. V lost 1 base to trimming and J lost 1 base, with 11 bases between them. In DNA form, the CDR3 reads TGTGCCAGCAGCTTAAGGACTCCCTGGAGCAATCAGCCCCAGCATTTT. This codes for CASSLRTPWSNQPQHF.

This clone has more than one count but fewer than ten. The rearrangement links TRBV2 to TRBJ2-5; D remains ambiguous. The CDR3 has 13 amino acids. The germline V and J ends were trimmed by 9 bases and 0 bases, with 11 bases remaining between them. CDR1 is SNHLY, CDR2 FYNNEI, per germline. The CDR3 nucleotides read TGTGCCAGTGGTTTCCGGGACCAAGAGACCCAGTACTTC. This encodes CASGFRDQETQYF.

Remarks on this clone: A read error may account for a junction end that differs from germline. The J gene is TRBJ1-3, the V gene TRBV5-8; D unclear. Germline lookup yields CDR1 SGHTS and CDR2 YDEGEE. The CDR3 loop spans 11 amino acids. The DNA for the CDR3 is TGTGCCAGCAGCTTTCCCTCCGGTCGGGATTTT. Its protein product is CASSFPSGRDF.

V gene TRBV6-1 combines with J gene TRBJ1-5, with a tentative D call TRBD1 (5 bases). Germline values: CDR1 MNHNS, CDR2 SASEGT. The CDR3 consists of 15 residues. V was trimmed by 1 base and J by 4 bases, leaving 11 bases between them. The CDR3 nucleotides read TGTGCCAGCAGTGAAGTCAGGGCTCCGAATCAGCCCCAGCATTTT. Translating it yields CASSEVRAPNQPQHF.

This sequence joins TRBV27 and TRBJ2-7, with 10 positions matching TRBD1. CDR1 MNHEY and CDR2 SMNVEV come from the germline V gene (reference sequence). J gave up 4 bases and V 6 bases, and 3 bases lay outside the gene matches. This CDR3 spans 13 amino acids. The CDR3 sequence is CASSGQGEYEQYF. CDR3 in DNA: TGTGCCAGCAGCGGACAGGGGGAATACGAGCAGTACTTC.